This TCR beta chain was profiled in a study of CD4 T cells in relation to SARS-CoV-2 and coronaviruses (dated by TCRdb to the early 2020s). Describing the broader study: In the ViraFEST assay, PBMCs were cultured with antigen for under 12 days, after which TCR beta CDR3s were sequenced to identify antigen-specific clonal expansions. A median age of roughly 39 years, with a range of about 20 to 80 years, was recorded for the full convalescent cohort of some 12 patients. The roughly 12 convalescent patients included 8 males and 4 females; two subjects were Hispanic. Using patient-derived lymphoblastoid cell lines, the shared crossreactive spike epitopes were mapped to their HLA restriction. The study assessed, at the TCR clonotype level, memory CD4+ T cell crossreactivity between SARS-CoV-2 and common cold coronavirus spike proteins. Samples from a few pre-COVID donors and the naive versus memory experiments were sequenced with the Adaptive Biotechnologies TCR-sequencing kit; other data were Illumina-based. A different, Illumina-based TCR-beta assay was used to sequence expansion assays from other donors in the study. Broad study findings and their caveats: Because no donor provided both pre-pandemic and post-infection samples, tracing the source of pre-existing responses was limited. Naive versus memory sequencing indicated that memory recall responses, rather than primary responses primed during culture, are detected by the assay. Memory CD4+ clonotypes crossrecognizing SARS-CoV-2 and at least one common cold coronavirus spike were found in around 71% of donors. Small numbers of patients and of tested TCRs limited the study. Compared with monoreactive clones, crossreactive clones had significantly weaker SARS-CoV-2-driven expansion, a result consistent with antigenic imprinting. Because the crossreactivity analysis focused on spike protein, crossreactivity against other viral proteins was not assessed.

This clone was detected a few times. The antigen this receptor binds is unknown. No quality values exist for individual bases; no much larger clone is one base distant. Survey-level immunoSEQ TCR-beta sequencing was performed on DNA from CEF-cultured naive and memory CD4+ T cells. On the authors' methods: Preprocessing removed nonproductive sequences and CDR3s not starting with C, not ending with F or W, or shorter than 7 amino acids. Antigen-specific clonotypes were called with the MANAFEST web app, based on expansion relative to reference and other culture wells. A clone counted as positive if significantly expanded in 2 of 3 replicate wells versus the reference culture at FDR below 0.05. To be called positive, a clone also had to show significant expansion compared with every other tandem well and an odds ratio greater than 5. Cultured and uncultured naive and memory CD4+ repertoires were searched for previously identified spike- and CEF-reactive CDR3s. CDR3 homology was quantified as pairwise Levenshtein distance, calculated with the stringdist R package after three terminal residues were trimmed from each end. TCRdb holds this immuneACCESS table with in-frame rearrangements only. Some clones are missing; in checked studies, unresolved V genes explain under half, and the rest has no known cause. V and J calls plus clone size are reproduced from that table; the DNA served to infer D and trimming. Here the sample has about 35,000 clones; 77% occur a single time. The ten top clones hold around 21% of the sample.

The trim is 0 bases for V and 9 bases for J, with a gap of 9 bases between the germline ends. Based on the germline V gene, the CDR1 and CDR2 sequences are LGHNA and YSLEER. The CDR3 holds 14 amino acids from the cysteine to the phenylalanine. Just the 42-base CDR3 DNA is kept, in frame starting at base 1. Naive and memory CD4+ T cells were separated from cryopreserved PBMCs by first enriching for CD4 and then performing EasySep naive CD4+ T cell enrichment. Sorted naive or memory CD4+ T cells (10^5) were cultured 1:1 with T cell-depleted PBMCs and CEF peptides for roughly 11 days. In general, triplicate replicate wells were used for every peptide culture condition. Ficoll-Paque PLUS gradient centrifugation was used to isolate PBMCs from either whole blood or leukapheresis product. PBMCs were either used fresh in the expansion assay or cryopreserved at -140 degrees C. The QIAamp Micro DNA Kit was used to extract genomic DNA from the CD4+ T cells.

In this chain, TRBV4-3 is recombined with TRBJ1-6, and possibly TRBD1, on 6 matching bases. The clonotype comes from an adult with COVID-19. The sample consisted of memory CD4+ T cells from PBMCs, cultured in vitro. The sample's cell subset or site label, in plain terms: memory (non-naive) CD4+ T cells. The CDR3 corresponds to CASSQEGGGSPLHF. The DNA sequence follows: TGCGCCAGCAGCCAAGAAGGAGGGGGTTCACCCCTCCACTTT.